This T cell receptor beta chain was identified in a study of CD8+CD57+ T cells in acquired aplastic anemia (dated 2018 in TCRdb). Concerning the study at large: DNA extracted from sorted CD4+ and CD8+ cells had a mean of 3.2 ug, with a range of about 0.18 to 27.4 ug. A CD8+CD57+ expansion meant a frequency higher than the mean frequency seen in healthy subjects. Beyond this particular receptor, the publication reports: Roughly 31 CD8+ CDR3 sequences were shared between patients and controls but appeared highly expressed in patients and within their immunodominant clones. CD8+ Simpson's diversity did not differ significantly between patients and healthy controls (P=0.060).

Flow cytometry had shown CD8+CD57+ cell expansion in the patients selected for sequencing. All patients had severe acquired aplastic anemia diagnosed by International Study of Aplastic Anemia and Agranulocytosis and Camitta criteria. At the time blood was sampled, none of the patients had received any therapy. In this study, sorted CD4+ and CD8+ T cells from the blood of healthy subjects and of severe aplastic anemia patients had their TCR repertoires deep-sequenced. Patients were enrolled under clinicaltrials.gov protocols 00001620, 01623167, 00001397, 00071045, 00081523 and 00961064 in the USA. Ficoll-Paque density gradient centrifugation was used to isolate peripheral blood mononuclear cells. Before DNA extraction, CD4+ and CD8+ T cells were sorted by FACS or by magnetic beads. This clonotype was seen many times. The antigen it recognizes is unknown. No much larger clonotype is one base removed from it; base qualities were not supplied.

Profiling of TCR beta VDJ combinations and CDR3 sequences used genomic DNA as the template. An Illumina HiSeq 2000 was used for TCR repertoire sequencing. In the original analysis: Repertoire assessment relied on Simpson's diversity index, CDR3 size and DJ length profiles, and TRBV/TRBJ rearrangement plots. The most abundant DNA sequence in the deep sequencing data was defined as the immunodominant clone. CDR3 amino acid sequences were checked for sharing across subjects and were also compared against the VDJdb database and published repertoires. The public sequencing data were trimmed at Q25 with fastp and processed into clonotypes with MiXCR by TCRdb, which kept only in-frame beta chains. Each CDR3 protein appears once, grouped with its most common genes and DNA. In this record, the V and J calls reflect TCRdb's handling and not the investigators' own analysis. In this sample the table shows around 500,000 distinct CDR3 sequences, roughly 34% of which occur a single time. The ten largest clonotypes hold around 0.82% of the sample.

The receptor was derived from a human donor with aplastic anemia. The source material was sorted CD4+, CD8+, or CD8+CD57+ T cells (not recorded which) from PBMCs.

The DNA is as follows: TGCGCCAGCAGCCAATCAGGGCATGGCTACACCTTC. It encodes CASSQSGHGYTF. This sequence uses TRBV4-3 and TRBJ1-2, with a weak D call of TRBD1 (5 bases match). Per the germline V gene, LGHNA is the CDR1 and YSLEER is the CDR2. The cysteine opens and the phenylalanine closes a CDR3 of 12 amino acids. Only the CDR3 DNA stays, 36 bases, in frame from base 1. Trimming removed 2 bases from V and 6 bases from J, leaving 7 bases between the germline ends.